This T cell receptor (beta chain) was documented in a study of naive and memory T cell subsets. Study conclusions and caveats: Especially in CD8 cells, naive repertoires contained a few larger clonotypes, possibly CD45RA-re-expressing memory cells. Clonotypes are single alpha or beta chains, not paired receptors. Activation and differentiation may alter RNA-based TCR counts.

The beta constant-region primer was an equimolar mix of two oligonucleotides covering TRBC1 and TRBC2. Nested alpha and beta constant-region primers with the SP2 primer drove four PCR rounds on ligated cDNA. TCRdb passed the UMI-ligation and nested PCR reads through MiXCR, listing each CDR3 protein once. Of around 140,000 distinct CDR3 sequences listed, over 20% are singletons. This CDR3 is 13 amino acids long. The germline CDR1 and CDR2 sequences are SGHTA and FQGNSA. V lost 2 bases and J lost 1, with 3 bases in between. This clonotype was seen at least ten times. Its antigen is not known. From the second PCR step, alpha and beta chains were amplified apart. Cells stained for CD3, CD4, CD8, CD45RA, CD27 and viability were sorted into four CD45RA/CD27 subsets.

The genes are TRBV7-2 and TRBJ1-5; no definite D call. This receptor was taken from a human donor in good health. The sample taken for sequencing was naive CD4+ T cells from blood. The CDR3 is CASSLRSNQPQHF. CDR3 nucleotides: TGTGCCAGCAGCTTAAGGAGCAATCAGCCCCAGCATTTT.